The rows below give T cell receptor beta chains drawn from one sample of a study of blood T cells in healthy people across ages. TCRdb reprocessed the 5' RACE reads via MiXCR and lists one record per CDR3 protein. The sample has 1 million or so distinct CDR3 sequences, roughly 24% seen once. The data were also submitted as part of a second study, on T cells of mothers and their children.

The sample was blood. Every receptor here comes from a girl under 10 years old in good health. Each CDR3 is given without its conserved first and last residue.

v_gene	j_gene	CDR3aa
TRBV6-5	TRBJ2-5	ASSTTSTKETQY
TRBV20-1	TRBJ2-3	SARDRVATDTQY
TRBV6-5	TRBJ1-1	ASSTTITGTEAF
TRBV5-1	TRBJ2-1	ASSLAAGNNEQF
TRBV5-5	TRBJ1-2	ASKETGTGIYGYT
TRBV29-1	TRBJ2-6	SVQLSGANVLT
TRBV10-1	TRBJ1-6	ASSEAGADSPLH
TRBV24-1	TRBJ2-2	ATSDFPTGELF
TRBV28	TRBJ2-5	ASSLLGQGLAETQY
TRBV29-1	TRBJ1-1	SVAAKVRSPTGRGAEAF
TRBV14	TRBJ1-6	ASSQGAGRNSPLH
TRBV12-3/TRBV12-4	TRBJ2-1	ASMRDPYNEQF
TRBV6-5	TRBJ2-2	ASRTSGTYGELF
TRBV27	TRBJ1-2	ASRDRDLNYGYT
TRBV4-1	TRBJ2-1	ASSQEGLVDEQF
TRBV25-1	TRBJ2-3	ASSYIHAGTQY
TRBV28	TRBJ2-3	ASSPFSGQRSTDTQY